The 6 T cell receptor beta chains below all came from one sample that was sequenced in a study of OX40 agonist ivuxolimab in advanced cancers. Libraries were prepared by immunoSEQ multiplex PCR; TCRdb keeps only in-frame clonotypes and omits some of them. The sample records 68,000 or so clones, about 89% being singletons. The sample consisted of CD4+ or CD8+ T cells sorted from blood, taken in a trial of the OX40 agonist ivuxolimab. The receptors derive from an adult with an advanced solid tumor such as melanoma, head and neck, liver or kidney cancer.

The rearrangement links TRBV15 to TRBJ2-6, with 12 bases lining up with TRBD1. Germline V lookup: CDR1 LNHNV, CDR2 YYDKDF (reference sequence). The CDR3 runs to 23 residues. V was clipped by 0 bases and J by 1 base; unmatched bases: 16. CDR3 sequence reads: CATSRDLSRAGQGAKSGANVLTF. CDR3 coding DNA: TGTGCCACCAGCAGAGATTTAAGCAGAGCGGGACAGGGGGCTAAATCTGGGGCCAACGTCCTGACTTTC.

This clone occurred once. The chain couples TRBV7-2 to TRBJ1-4; D unresolved. CDR3 size: 12 residues. In germline, CDR1 is SGHTA, CDR2 FQGNSA. Trimming cost V 3 bases and J 4 bases, with 3 bases left between them. CDR3 loop: CASSLNNEKLFF. DNA for the CDR3: TGTGCCAGCAGCTTGAATAATGAAAAACTGTTTTTT.

The rearrangement joins TRBV6-5 to TRBJ2-4, with D perhaps given as TRBD1 or TRBD2 (5 bases each). V was shortened by 6 bases and J by 7 bases, with 19 bases between the two germline ends. Germline V gives CDR1 MNHEY, CDR2 SVGAGI. This CDR3 is built from 15 residues. The CDR3 spells CASRLTGTEENIQYF. The DNA for the CDR3 is TGTGCCAGCAGATTAACCGGGACGGAGGAGAACATTCAGTACTTC.

This clone came up a few times. The J gene is TRBJ2-7, the V gene TRBV20-1; TRBD2 matches 11 bases. The length of the CDR3 is 11 residues. The germline gives CDR1 DFQATT, CDR2 SNEGSKA (reference sequence). In nucleotides, the CDR3 is TGCGGGACTAGCGGCCACTACGAGCAGTACTTC. Amino acid sequence: CGTSGHYEQYF.

This clone was counted only a few times. The V gene is TRBV5-1, the J gene TRBJ2-5; perhaps TRBD2 as D (5 bases). Looked up from germline, CDR1 is SGHRS and CDR2 is YFSETQ. Trimming cost V 7 bases and J 2 bases, with 15 bases left between them. This CDR3 is 14 amino acids long. The CDR3 sequence is CASSVGGHQETQYF. The CDR3 DNA reads as TGCGCCAGCTCGGTTGGCGGGCATCAAGAGACCCAGTACTTC.

This clone was recorded a few times. This chain links TRBV19 with TRBJ1-6; D may be TRBD1 (5 bases). Trimming cost V 7 bases and J 0 bases, with 13 bases left between them. CDR3 size: 16 residues. The germline gives CDR1 LNHDA, CDR2 SQIVND (reference sequence). CDR3 region: CASTLQASSYNSPLHF. The DNA for the CDR3 is TGTGCCAGTACCCTACAGGCGAGCTCCTATAATTCACCCCTCCACTTT.